The 10 T cell receptor beta chains given below trace back to one sample, sequenced in a study of radiation and T cells in renal cell carcinoma. The time point was: baseline pretreatment blood. Treatment defined: 15 Gy SBRT to primary tumor, nephrectomy 4 weeks later. Sequenced by immunoSEQ multiplex PCR; TCRdb stores in-frame clones only, minus some. The table shows around 94,000 clones, with roughly 90% occurring only once. Sample: blood, taken from a patient whose treatment included radiotherapy and nephrectomy. These receptor sequences come from a man between 45 and 60 years old with renal cell carcinoma.

This clone was observed a few times. The rearrangement uses TRBV27 and TRBJ2-1; no firm D call. This CDR3 is built from 12 residues. Trimming took off 3 bases at V and 6 bases at J, with 6 bases between the two ends. Germline CDR1 is MNHEY and CDR2 is SMNVEV (reference sequence). In nucleotides, the CDR3 is TGTGCCAGCAGTTTGATGGGCAATGAGCAGTTCTTC. This sequence encodes CASSLMGNEQFF.

J is TRBJ2-2 and V is TRBV2; D perhaps matches TRBD1 (5 bases). The germline V gene has CDR1 SNHLY and CDR2 FYNNEI. The length of the CDR3 is 13 residues. V dropped 8 bases and J dropped 4 bases, with 11 bases sitting between them. CDR3 in amino acids: CASARAGTGELFF. CDR3 bases: TGTGCCAGCGCCAGGGCCGGCACCGGGGAGCTGTTTTTT.

V usage is TRBV5-1 and J usage is TRBJ2-1; 7 bases agree with TRBD1. V was pared by 0 bases and J by 2 bases, with 8 bases of the junction left unmatched. This CDR3 region has 17 residues. Germline V gene lookup returns CDR1 SGHRS and CDR2 YFSETQ. In nucleotides, the CDR3 is TGCGCCAGCAGCTTGGTGTCTCGGCAGGGGGCCTACAATGAGCAGTTCTTC. This gives the protein CASSLVSRQGAYNEQFF.

The chain joins TRBV10-3 to TRBJ2-3; 13 nucleotides align to TRBD2. Germline assignment: CDR1 ENHRY and CDR2 SYGVKD. The CDR3 totals 16 residues. V lost 4 bases to trimming and J lost 4 bases; unmatched junction nucleotides: 5. The CDR3 protein is CAISGGTSGNPDTQYF. The CDR3 coding sequence is TGTGCCATCAGTGGGGGGACTAGCGGGAATCCAGATACGCAGTATTTT.

The chain carries TRBV30 and TRBJ2-5, with 12 bases matching TRBD2. The end of the DNA aligns better with TRBJ2-7, so the J call may be wrong. Germline assignment: CDR1 GTSNPN and CDR2 SVGIG (reference sequence). The CDR3 totals 15 residues. This chain's CDR3 is CAWSGLAGGSYEQYF. In DNA form, the CDR3 reads TGTGCCTGGAGCGGGCTAGCGGGGGGGTCCTACGAGCAGTACTTC.

This chain connects TRBV7-2 to TRBJ1-1, with a weak D call TRBD1 (5 bases). The germline gives CDR1 SGHTA, CDR2 FQGNSA. The CDR3 loop spans 14 amino acids. V lost 4 bases, J lost 1 base, and 10 bases lay in between. The CDR3 DNA follows: TGTGCCAGCAGCTGGCCAGGGAGGAACACTGAAGCTTTCTTT. Its protein is CASSWPGRNTEAFF.

V is TRBV5-1 and J is TRBJ2-7; 7 bases map to TRBD2. Trimming cost V 0 bases and J 7 bases; bases outside gene matches: 7. This CDR3 is built from 14 residues. Germline V lookup: CDR1 SGHRS, CDR2 YFSETQ. The CDR3 protein is CASSLVAGEEEQYF. The CDR3 DNA reads TGCGCCAGCAGCTTGGTGGCGGGAGAGGAGGAGCAGTACTTC.

The rearrangement uses TRBV11-1 and TRBJ1-4; D is undetermined. Trimming removed 0 bases from V and 6 bases from J, with 5 bases in between. The CDR3 is made up of 13 amino acids. The germline gives CDR1 SGHAT, CDR2 FQDESV (reference sequence). CDR3 DNA sequence: TGTGCCAGCAGCTTAGCGGTATATGAAAAACTGTTTTTT. It translates to CASSLAVYEKLFF.

CDR3 sequence: CSVEALLVVRGSADTQYF. In DNA form, the CDR3 reads TGCAGCGTTGAGGCCTTATTGGTTGTCAGAGGATCAGCAGATACGCAGTATTTT. V is TRBV29-1 and J is TRBJ2-3; D gene unclear. V lost 3 bases to trimming and J lost 4 bases, with 26 bases between them. CDR3 length equals 18 residues. Germline V CDR1 and CDR2: SQVTM, ANQGSEA.

This chain links TRBV11-1 with TRBJ2-1; 8 nucleotides agree with TRBD2. V lost 1 base and J lost 0; bases outside the gene matches: 11. CDR1 SGHAT and CDR2 FQDESV come from the germline V gene (reference sequence). The CDR3 has 19 residues. The CDR3 DNA reads as TGTGCCAGCAGCTTAGTAGCTAGCGGGCGATCCAGCTCCTACAATGAGCAGTTCTTC. Encoded protein: CASSLVASGRSSSYNEQFF.